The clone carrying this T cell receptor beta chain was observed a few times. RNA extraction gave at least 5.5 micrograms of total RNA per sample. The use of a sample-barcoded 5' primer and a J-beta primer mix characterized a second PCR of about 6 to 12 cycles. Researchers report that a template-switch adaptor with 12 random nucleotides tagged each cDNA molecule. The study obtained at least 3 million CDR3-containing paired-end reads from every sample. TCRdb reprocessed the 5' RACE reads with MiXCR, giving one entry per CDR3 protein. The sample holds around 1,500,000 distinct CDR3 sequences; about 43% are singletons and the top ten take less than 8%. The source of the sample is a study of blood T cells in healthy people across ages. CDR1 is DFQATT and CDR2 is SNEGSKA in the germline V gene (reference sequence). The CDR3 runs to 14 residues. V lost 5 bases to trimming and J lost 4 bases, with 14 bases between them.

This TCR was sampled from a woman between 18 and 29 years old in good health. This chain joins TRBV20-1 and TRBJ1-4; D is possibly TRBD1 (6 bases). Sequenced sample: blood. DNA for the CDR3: TGCAGTGCTTTTGATGGACAGTTTAATGAAAAACTGTTTTTT. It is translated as CSAFDGQFNEKLFF.